This TCR beta chain was recorded in a study of T cell responses to AZD1222 COVID-19 vaccine. Study-wide context: Second doses were pooled across both intervals (about 4 or about 12 weeks).

Study-level findings and limits: Reportedly, nearly half of unique spike TCRs recognized epitopes outside B.1.351/B.1.1.7 mutations. Regions 160-218 and 743-854 dominated among vaccine-associated CD4 TCRs spanning spike. Most donors were white British and more were female, and clonal diversity was possibly underestimated.

The CDR3 consists of 14 residues. Losses at the gene ends were 2 bases for V and 9 bases for J; bases not matched to a gene: 6. Looked up from germline, CDR1 is MNHEY and CDR2 is SVGAGI. This clone was seen only once. Antigen unknown. Clones were read by immunoSEQ multiplex PCR, and TCRdb kept only the in-frame ones, dropping some. The data hold 100,000 to 150,000 clones, with around 90% observed a single time. The sequence was obtained from an adult in good health. This specimen was peripheral blood, taken on day 0 of AZD1222 vaccination. The chain uses TRBV6-5 and TRBJ1-1, with 10 bases that match TRBD1. This CDR3 is CASSYDRGLYKAFF. Here the CDR3 DNA reads TGTGCCAGCAGTTACGACAGGGGGCTATATAAAGCTTTCTTT.